This T cell receptor beta chain was documented in a study of T cells in Graves' hyperthyroidism and ophthalmopathy. Study results and limitations: Using 13 V-J features, a model discriminated ophthalmopathy from stable hyperthyroidism.

Graves' hyperthyroidism qualified as stable when ophthalmopathy did not progress within 18 months. Recently diagnosed hyperthyroidism of less than 2 months' duration affected patients aged 18 to 65. Fresh 10 ml peripheral blood yielded PBMCs. RNA transcripts gave rise to amplified TCR beta CDR3 regions. Carried out on the TCR CDR3, a first-round RT-PCR used the HTBI primer set. TCRdb re-called the multiplex PCR reads through MiXCR, storing one row per CDR3 protein. The sample holds 600,000 or so distinct CDR3 sequences; roughly 16% are singletons and the top ten take 3.5% to 4%. Comments on this clonotype: What it recognizes is unknown.

The CDR3 covers 14 residues. CDR1 LNHDA and CDR2 SQIVND come from the germline V gene (reference sequence). Trimming stripped 5 bases from V and 8 bases from J, with 15 bases between. Material: blood. This chain uses TRBV19 with TRBJ1-4, with D unresolved. The clonotype was recovered from a woman aged 30 to 39 with Graves' hyperthyroidism. The CDR3: CASSRVLTAEKLFF. Written as DNA, the CDR3 is TGTGCCAGTAGTCGGGTCCTAACGGCAGAAAAACTGTTTTTT.